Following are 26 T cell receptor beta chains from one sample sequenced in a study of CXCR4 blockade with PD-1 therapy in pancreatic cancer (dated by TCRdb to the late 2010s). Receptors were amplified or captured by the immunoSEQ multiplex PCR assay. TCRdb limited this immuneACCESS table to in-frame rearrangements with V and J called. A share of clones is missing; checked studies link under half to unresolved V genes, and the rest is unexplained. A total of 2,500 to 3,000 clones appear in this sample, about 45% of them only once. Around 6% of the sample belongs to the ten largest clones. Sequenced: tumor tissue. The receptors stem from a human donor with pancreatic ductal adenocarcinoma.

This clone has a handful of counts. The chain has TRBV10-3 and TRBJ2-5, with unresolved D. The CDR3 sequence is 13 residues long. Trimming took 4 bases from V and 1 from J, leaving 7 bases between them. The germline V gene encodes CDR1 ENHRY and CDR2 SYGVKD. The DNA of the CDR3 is TGTGCCATCAGTGGACTTATCCAAGAGACCCAGTACTTC. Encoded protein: CAISGLIQETQYF.

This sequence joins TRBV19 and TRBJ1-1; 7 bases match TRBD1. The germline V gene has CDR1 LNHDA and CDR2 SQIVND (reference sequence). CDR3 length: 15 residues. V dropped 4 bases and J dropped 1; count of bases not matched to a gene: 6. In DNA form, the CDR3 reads TGTGCCAGTAGTACAGGGGGTCGAGGGAACACTGAAGCTTTCTTT. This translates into CASSTGGRGNTEAFF.

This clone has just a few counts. DNA for the CDR3: TGTGCCAGCAGCCGAGGGAGAGAGAACACTGAAGCTTTCTTT. Translated, it gives CASSRGRENTEAFF. This chain links TRBV11-3 with TRBJ1-1, with D unclear. Looked up from germline, CDR1 is SGHNT and CDR2 is YENEEA. The CDR3 covers 14 residues. The germline V and J ends were trimmed by 5 bases and 1 base, with 11 bases remaining between them.

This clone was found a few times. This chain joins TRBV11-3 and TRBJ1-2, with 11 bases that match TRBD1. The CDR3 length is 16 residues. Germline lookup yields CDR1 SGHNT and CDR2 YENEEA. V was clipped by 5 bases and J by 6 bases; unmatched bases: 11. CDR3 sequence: CASSIGQGAERNGYTF. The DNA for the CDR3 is TGTGCCAGCAGCATTGGACAGGGGGCCGAAAGGAATGGCTACACCTTC.

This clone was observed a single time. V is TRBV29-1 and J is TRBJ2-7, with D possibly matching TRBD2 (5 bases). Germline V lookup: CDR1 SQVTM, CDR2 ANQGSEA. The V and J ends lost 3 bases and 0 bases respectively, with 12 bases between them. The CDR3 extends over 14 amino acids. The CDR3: CSVEGWESSYEQYF. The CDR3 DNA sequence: TGCAGCGTTGAGGGTTGGGAGAGCTCCTACGAGCAGTACTTC.

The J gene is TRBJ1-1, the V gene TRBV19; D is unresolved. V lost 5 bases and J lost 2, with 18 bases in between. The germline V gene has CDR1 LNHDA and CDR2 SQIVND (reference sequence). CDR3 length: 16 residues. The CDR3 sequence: CASSPLQQRINTEAFF. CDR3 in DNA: TGTGCCAGTAGTCCCCTCCAACAGCGAATTAACACTGAAGCTTTCTTT.

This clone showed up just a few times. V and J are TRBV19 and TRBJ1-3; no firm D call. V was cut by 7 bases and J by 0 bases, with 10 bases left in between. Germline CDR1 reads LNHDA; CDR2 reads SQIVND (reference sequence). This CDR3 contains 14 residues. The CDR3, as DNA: TGTGCCAGTACCCCCACAGCCTCTGGAAACACCATATATTTT. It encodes CASTPTASGNTIYF.

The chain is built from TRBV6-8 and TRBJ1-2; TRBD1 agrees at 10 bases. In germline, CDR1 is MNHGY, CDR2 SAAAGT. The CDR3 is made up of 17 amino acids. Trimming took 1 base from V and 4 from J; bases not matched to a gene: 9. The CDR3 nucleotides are TGTGCCAGCAGTTACTTAAGGACAGGGGGAATGGGCTATGGCTACACCTTC. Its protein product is CASSYLRTGGMGYGYTF.

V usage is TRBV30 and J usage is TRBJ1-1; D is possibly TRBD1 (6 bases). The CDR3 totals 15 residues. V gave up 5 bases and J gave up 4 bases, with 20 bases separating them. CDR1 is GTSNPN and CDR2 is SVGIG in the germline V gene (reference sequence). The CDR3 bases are TGTGCCTGGGGGTCGGGGGGCGCAGGGAGCACTGAAGCTTTCTTT. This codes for CAWGSGGAGSTEAFF.

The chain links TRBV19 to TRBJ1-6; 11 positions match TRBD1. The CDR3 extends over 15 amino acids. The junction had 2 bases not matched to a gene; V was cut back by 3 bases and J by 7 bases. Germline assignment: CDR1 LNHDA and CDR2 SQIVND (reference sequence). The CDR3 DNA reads TGTGCCAGTAGTATGTGGACAGGGGGCAATTCACCCCTCCACTTT. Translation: CASSMWTGGNSPLHF.

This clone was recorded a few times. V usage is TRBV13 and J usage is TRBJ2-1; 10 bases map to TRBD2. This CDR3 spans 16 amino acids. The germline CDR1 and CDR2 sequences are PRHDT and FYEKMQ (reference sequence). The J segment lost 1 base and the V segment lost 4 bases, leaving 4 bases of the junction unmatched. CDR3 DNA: TGTGCCAGCAGCTCCCGGACTAGCGGATCCTACAATGAGCAGTTCTTC. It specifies CASSSRTSGSYNEQFF.

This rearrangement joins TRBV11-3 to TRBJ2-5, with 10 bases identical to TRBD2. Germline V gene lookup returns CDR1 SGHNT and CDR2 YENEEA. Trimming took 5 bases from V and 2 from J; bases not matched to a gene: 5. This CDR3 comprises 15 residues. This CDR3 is CASSAGTSEQETQYF. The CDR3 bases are TGTGCCAGCAGCGCCGGGACTAGCGAGCAAGAGACCCAGTACTTC.

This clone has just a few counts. The CDR3 region has the DNA TGTGCCAGCACCACTAGCGGGGAAGGGACCCAGTACTTC. As protein: CASTTSGEGTQYF. The chain links TRBV12-5 to TRBJ2-5; 10 nucleotides align to TRBD2. This CDR3 has 13 amino acids. Germline lookup yields CDR1 LGHNT and CDR2 FRNRAP.

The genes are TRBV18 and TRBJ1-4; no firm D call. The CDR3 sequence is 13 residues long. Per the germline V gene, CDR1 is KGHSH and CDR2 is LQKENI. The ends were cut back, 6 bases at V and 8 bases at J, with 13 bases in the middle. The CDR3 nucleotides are TGTGCCAGCTCTCCGGGTCTGGGAGAAAAACTGTTTTTT. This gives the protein CASSPGLGEKLFF.

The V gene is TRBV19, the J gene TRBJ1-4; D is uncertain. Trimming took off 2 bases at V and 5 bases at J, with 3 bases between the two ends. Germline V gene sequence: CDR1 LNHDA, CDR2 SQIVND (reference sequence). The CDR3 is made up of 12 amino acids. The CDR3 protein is CASSITNEKLFF. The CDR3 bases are TGTGCCAGTAGTATAACGAATGAAAAACTGTTTTTT. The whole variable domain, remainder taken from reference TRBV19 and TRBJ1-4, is DGGITQSPKYLFRKEGQNVTLSCEQNLNHDAMYWYRQDPGQGLRLIYYSQIVNDFQKGDIAEGYSVSREKKESFPLTVTSAQKNPTAFYLCASSITNEKLFFGSGTQLSVL.

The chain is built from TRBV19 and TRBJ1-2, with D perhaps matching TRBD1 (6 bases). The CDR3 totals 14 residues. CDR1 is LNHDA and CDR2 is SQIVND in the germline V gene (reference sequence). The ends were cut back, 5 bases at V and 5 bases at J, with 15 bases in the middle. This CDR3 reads CASSQPQGSYGYTF. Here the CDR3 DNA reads TGTGCCAGTAGTCAACCACAGGGCTCGTATGGCTACACCTTC.

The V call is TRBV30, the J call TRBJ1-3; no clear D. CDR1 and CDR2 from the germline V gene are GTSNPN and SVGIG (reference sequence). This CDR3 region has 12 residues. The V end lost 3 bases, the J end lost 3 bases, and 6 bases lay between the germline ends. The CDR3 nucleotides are TGTGCCTGGAGCATCCGTGGAAACACCATATATTTT. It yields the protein CAWSIRGNTIYF.

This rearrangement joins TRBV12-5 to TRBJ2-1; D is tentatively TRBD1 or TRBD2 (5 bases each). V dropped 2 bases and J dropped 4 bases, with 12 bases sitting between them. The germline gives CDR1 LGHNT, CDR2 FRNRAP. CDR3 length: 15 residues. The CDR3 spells CASGLWGSRYNEQFF. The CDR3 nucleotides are TGTGCTAGTGGTTTGTGGGGGTCTAGGTACAATGAGCAGTTCTTC.

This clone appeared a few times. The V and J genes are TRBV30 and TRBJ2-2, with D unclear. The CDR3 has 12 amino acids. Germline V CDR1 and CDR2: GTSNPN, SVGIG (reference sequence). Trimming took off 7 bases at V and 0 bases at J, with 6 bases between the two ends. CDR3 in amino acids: CASNTNTGELFF. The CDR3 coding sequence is TGTGCCTCTAATACGAACACCGGGGAGCTGTTTTTT. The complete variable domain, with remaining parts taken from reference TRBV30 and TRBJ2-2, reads SQTIHQWPATLVQPVGSPLSLECTVEGTSNPNLYWYRQAAGRGLQLLFYSVGIGQISSEVPQNLSASRPQDRQFILSSKKLLLSDSGFYLCASNTNTGELFFGEGSRLTVL.

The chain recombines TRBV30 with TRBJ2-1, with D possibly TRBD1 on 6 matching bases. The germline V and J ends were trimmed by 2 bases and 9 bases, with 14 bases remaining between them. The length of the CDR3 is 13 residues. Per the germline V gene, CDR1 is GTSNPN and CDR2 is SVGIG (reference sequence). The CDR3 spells CAWSYRENGEQFF. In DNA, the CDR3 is TGTGCCTGGAGTTACAGGGAAAACGGTGAGCAGTTCTTC.

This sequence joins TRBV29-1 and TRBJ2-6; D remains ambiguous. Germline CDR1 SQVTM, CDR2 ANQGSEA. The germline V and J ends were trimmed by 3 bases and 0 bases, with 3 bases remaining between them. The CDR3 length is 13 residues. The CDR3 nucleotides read TGCAGCGTTGATTACTCTGGGGCCAACGTCCTGACTTTC. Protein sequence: CSVDYSGANVLTF.

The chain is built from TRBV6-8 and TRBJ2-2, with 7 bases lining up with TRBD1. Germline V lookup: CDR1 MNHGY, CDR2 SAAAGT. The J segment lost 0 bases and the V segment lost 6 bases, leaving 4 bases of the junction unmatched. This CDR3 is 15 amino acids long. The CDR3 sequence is CASRPDRSNTGELFF. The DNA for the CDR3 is TGTGCCAGCAGACCGGACAGGTCGAACACCGGGGAGCTGTTTTTT.

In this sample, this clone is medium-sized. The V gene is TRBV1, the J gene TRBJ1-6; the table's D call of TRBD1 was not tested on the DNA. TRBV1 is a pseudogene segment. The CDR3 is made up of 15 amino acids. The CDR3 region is CASSQVEGQNSPLHF. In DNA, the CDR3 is TGCGCCAGCAGCCAAGTAGAGGGACAAAATTCACCCCTCCACTTT.

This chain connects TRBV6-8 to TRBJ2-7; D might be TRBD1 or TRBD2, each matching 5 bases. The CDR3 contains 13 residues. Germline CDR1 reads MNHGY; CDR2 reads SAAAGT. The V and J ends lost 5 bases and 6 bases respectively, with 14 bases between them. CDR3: CASSRDPASEQYF. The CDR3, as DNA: TGTGCCAGCAGTCGGGACCCAGCCTCCGAGCAGTACTTC.

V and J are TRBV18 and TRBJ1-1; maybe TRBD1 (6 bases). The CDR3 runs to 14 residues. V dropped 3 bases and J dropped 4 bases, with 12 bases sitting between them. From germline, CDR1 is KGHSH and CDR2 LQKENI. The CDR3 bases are TGTGCCAGCTCACCCTCCCAGGGGAGCACTGAAGCTTTCTTT. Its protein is CASSPSQGSTEAFF.

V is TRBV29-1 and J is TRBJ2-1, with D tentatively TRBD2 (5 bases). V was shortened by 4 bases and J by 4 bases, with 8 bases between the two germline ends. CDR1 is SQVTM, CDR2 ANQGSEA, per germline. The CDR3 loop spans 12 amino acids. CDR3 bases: TGCAGCGTTGTACCGGGGTACAATGAGCAGTTCTTC. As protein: CSVVPGYNEQFF.